This entry is about one T cell receptor beta chain. This entry belongs to a study of blood T cell repertoires in COVID-19. Assay: immunoSEQ multiplex PCR; the TCRdb copy retains only in-frame clones and omits some. Counted here are 220,000 or so clones, about 83% occurring once; the ten biggest clones make up about 7%. Among Cohort 3 donors, those recovered had two negative PCRs, clearance, or symptom resolution. V lost 1 base, J lost 6 bases, and 4 bases stayed unmatched. Per the germline V gene, CDR1 is SGHAT and CDR2 is FQNNGV. The CDR3 is 15 amino acids. The sequence was collected from a woman aged 40 to 49 who had recovered from COVID-19. The sequenced material came from PBMCs or T cells enriched from blood (not recorded which). The chain couples TRBV11-2 to TRBJ2-1; 9 bases line up with TRBD1. CDR3 coding DNA: TGTGCCAGCAGCTTAGGGGACAGGGTCTCCAATGAGCAGTTCTTC. As protein: CASSLGDRVSNEQFF.